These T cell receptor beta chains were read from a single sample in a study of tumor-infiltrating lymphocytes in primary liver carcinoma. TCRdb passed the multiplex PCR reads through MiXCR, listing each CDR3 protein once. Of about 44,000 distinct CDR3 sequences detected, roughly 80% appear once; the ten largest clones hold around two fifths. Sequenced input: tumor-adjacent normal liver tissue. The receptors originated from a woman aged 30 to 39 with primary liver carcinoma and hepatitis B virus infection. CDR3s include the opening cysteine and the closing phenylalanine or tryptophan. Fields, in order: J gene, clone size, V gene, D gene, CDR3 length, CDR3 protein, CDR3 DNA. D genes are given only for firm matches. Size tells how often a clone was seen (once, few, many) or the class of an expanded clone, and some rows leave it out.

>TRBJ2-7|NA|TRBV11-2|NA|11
CANSPAREQYF
TGTGCCAACAGTCCTGCCAGAGAGCAGTACTTC
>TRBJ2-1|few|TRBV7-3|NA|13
CASSLTIRDEQFF
TGTGCCAGCAGCTTAACAATCCGGGATGAGCAGTTCTTC
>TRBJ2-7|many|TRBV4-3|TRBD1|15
CASSPFLGTEYEQYF
TGCGCCAGCAGCCCCTTCCTTGGGACAGAGTACGAGCAGTACTTC
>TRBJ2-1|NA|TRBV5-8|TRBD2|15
CASSLEGTSGREQFF
TGTGCCAGCAGCTTGGAAGGGACTAGCGGCCGGGAGCAGTTCTTC
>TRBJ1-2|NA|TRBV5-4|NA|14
CASSYQGNNYGYTF
TGTGCCAGCAGTTACCAGGGGAACAACTATGGCTACACCTTC
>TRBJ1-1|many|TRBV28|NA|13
CASRTTERTEAFF
TGTGCCAGCAGGACGACAGAGAGGACTGAAGCTTTCTTT
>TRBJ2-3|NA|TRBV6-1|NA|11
CASSEADTKYF
TGTGCCAGCAGTGAGGCAGATACGAAGTATTTT
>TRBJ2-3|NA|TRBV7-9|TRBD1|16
CASNSRYRGYLDTQYF
TGTGCCAGCAACTCCCGGTACAGGGGATACTTAGATACGCAGTATTTT
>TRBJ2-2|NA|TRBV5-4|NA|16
CASSSTGSAITGELFF
TGTGCCAGCAGCAGCACTGGAAGCGCTATCACCGGGGAGCTGTTTTTC
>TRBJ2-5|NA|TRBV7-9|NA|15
CASSQGFNWGETQYF
TGTGCTAGCAGCCAGGGATTCAACTGGGGAGAGACTCAGTACTTC
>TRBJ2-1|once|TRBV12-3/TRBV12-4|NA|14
CASSLLQGGNEQFF
TGTGCCAGCAGTTTACTCCAGGGGGGCAATGAGCAGTTCTTC
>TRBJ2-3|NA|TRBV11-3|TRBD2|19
CTSSLGFGAGAGGTDKQYF
TGTACCAGCAGCTTAGGTTTTGGGGCGGGAGCAGGAGGCACAGATAAGCAGTATTTT